The clone carrying this T cell receptor (beta chain) appeared once. Original processing methods: Amplification of reference gene primers was used by the study to estimate nucleated cell counts. Clones were read by immunoSEQ multiplex PCR, and TCRdb kept only the in-frame ones, dropping some. For V, J and clone size, that table is used; D and trimming come from the DNA. The sample records 200,000 to 300,000 clones, roughly nine tenths being singletons. The CDR3 has 16 amino acids. Germline V gene data show CDR1 as SGHTA and CDR2 as FQGNSA. The V and J ends lost 0 bases and 2 bases respectively, with 11 bases between them. This record comes from a study of blood T cell repertoires in COVID-19. Study information: Samples taken during acute and convalescent COVID-19 were collected in the United States, Italy and Spain. PBMCs, B-cell-depleted T cells, or T cells provided the cDNA or gDNA that made up the material.

This sequence originates from a man aged 55-75 years who had recovered from COVID-19. Sequenced sample: peripheral blood. The chain combines TRBV7-2 with TRBJ1-5; no clear D. Here the CDR3 reads CASSLASLWGNQPQHF. CDR3 nucleotide sequence: TGTGCCAGCAGCTTAGCTAGCCTCTGGGGCAATCAGCCCCAGCATTTT.